Detailed here is one T cell receptor beta chain. Antigen unknown. This entry is derived from a study of OX40 agonist ivuxolimab in advanced cancers. Overall study: Dose-escalation patients suffered from hepatocellular carcinoma, melanoma, renal cell or head and neck cancer. Partial responses were achieved by three patients, of whom one had hepatocellular carcinoma and two had cutaneous melanoma.

Regarding the study as a whole: Expanded clones were, on average, more numerous in CD8+ T cells than in CD4+.

Sequencing used immunoSEQ multiplex PCR; TCRdb keeps in-frame clones, though not all of them. The table records approximately 11,000 clones, about 85% of them present only once. This CDR3 is built from 13 residues. V was cut by 5 bases and J by 2 bases, with 10 bases left in between. Germline CDR1 and CDR2: MGHRA and YSYEKL. This clonotype originated in an adult with an advanced solid tumor such as melanoma, head and neck, liver or kidney cancer. The chain couples TRBV4-1 to TRBJ2-7, with no clear D. The specimen was CD4+ or CD8+ T cells sorted from blood, collected in a trial of the OX40 agonist ivuxolimab. CDR3 DNA: TGCGCCAGCAGCGACCGCGCAACCTACGAGCAGTACTTC. Protein sequence: CASSDRATYEQYF.